The clone carrying this TCR beta chain was observed many times. Its antigen is undetermined. Between the trimmed V and J ends, which lost 11 bases and 0 bases, there was a span of 13 bases. Germline assignment: CDR1 SNHLY and CDR2 FYNNEI. The CDR3 covers 13 residues. Stability of Graves' hyperthyroidism was defined as absent ophthalmopathy progression within 18 months. Together with thyroid ultrasound, orbital computed tomography, serum thyroxine and TRAb, clinical symptoms were used for diagnoses. The data are from a study of T cells in Graves' hyperthyroidism and ophthalmopathy. Study information: Peripheral blood was taken when the disease was first diagnosed, before any treatment began.

Regarding the study as a whole: Most thyroid clonotypes that were expanded above 0.001 also turned up in blood.

TCR beta CDR3 regions were amplified from RNA. The TCR CDR3 first-round RT-PCR relied on the HTBI primer set. TCRdb passed the multiplex PCR reads through MiXCR, listing each CDR3 protein once. The data show around 200,000 distinct CDR3 sequences, about a sixth seen once. The chain uses TRBV2 and TRBJ1-2; D remains unclear. Material for sequencing was blood. This receptor was identified in a woman aged 45-59 years with Graves' hyperthyroidism. The CDR3: CALSREANYGYTF. CDR3 bases: TGTGCCCTTTCCCGCGAGGCTAACTATGGCTACACCTTC.